This T cell receptor beta chain originates from a study of blood T cells in healthy people across ages. Study-level information: With template switching, about one barcoded beta molecule was captured per two T cells.

The ends were cut back, 8 bases at V and 1 base at J, with 12 bases in the middle. This CDR3 is 14 amino acids long. Germline V gives CDR1 SNHLY, CDR2 FYNNEI. In terms of origin and age, donors were healthy Caucasian individuals from Russia aged 6 to 90. Total RNA was isolated from each sample in quantities of at least 5.5 micrograms. A J-beta primer mix and a sample-barcoded 5' primer were used in a second PCR of about 7 to 12 cycles. Each cDNA was tagged by a template-switch adaptor containing 12 random nucleotides. One entry per CDR3 protein results from TCRdb running MiXCR on the 5' RACE reads. The table shows some 1.5 million distinct CDR3 sequences, with roughly 27% occurring only once. Only a few counts were recorded for this clonotype.

The rearrangement joins TRBV2 to TRBJ2-1; D is uncertain. The receptor comes from a woman aged 30 to 39 in good health. The sequencing sample was made of blood. CDR3 DNA sequence: TGTGCCAGCGCGGCTGGAGATTCCTACAATGAGCAGTTCTTC. Protein product: CASAAGDSYNEQFF.